These T cell receptor beta chains were read from a single sample in a study of type 1 regulatory T cells. TCRdb called the reads again in MiXCR, with one record for every CDR3 protein. There are some 100,000 distinct CDR3 sequences in the sample; roughly 31% occur only once, and 2% to 2.5% lies in the top ten. Sequenced input: CD4+ T cells, either the whole sample or a sorted fraction (not recorded which). The receptors were gathered from a human donor in good health. Both conserved end residues are part of each CDR3. The D gene is left open where the match is weak. Not all rows give a size; the values are once, few, many and, for expanded clones, a class.

D gene: .; clone size: .; J gene: TRBJ1-5; V gene: TRBV7-8; CDR3 DNA: TGTGCCAGCAGCTTAGCCAGGTCCCCAAATCAGCCCCAGCATTTT; CDR3 protein: CASSLARSPNQPQHF
D gene: .; clone size: .; J gene: TRBJ2-7; V gene: TRBV20-1; CDR3 DNA: TGCAGTGCTAGAGTTCGCGAGCAGTACTTC; CDR3 protein: CSARVREQYF
D gene: .; clone size: few; J gene: TRBJ2-5; V gene: TRBV24-1; CDR3 DNA: TGTGCCACCAGTGATTTGAGCGAGACCCAGTACTTC; CDR3 protein: CATSDLSETQYF
D gene: TRBD2; clone size: .; J gene: TRBJ2-1; V gene: TRBV5-1; CDR3 DNA: TGCGCCAGCAACGGGCCTAGCGGGAGCGGGGAGCAGTTCTTC; CDR3 protein: CASNGPSGSGEQFF
D gene: .; clone size: .; J gene: TRBJ2-3; V gene: TRBV20-1; CDR3 DNA: TGCAGTGCACCCTGGGACCGCACAGATACGCAGTATTTT; CDR3 protein: CSAPWDRTDTQYF
D gene: TRBD1; clone size: few; J gene: TRBJ2-5; V gene: TRBV30; CDR3 DNA: TGTGCCTGGGGAGGACAGGGACAAGAGACCCAGTACTTC; CDR3 protein: CAWGGQGQETQYF
D gene: .; clone size: few; J gene: TRBJ2-1; V gene: TRBV20-1; CDR3 DNA: TGCAGTGCGCAACCGGCACCTCACAATGAGCAGTTCTTC; CDR3 protein: CSAQPAPHNEQFF
D gene: TRBD2; clone size: .; J gene: TRBJ2-7; V gene: TRBV4-3; CDR3 DNA: TGCGCCAGCAGCCAAGCTAGCGGCAGCTCCTACGAGCAGTACTTC; CDR3 protein: CASSQASGSSYEQYF
D gene: TRBD1; clone size: .; J gene: TRBJ1-2; V gene: TRBV7-6; CDR3 DNA: TGTGCCAGCAGTTCAAGACAGGGCCATGGCTACACCTTC; CDR3 protein: CASSSRQGHGYTF
D gene: TRBD2; clone size: .; J gene: TRBJ2-1; V gene: TRBV5-1; CDR3 DNA: TGCGCCAGCAGCGAACTAGCGGGGGCTTACAATGAGCAGTTCTTC; CDR3 protein: CASSELAGAYNEQFF
D gene: .; clone size: .; J gene: TRBJ2-3; V gene: TRBV6-2/TRBV6-3; CDR3 DNA: .; CDR3 protein: CASTSAGGTDTQYF
D gene: TRBD1; clone size: .; J gene: TRBJ1-5; V gene: TRBV28; CDR3 DNA: TGTGCCAGTCTGGACAGGGGGCCTCAGCCCCAGCATTTT; CDR3 protein: CASLDRGPQPQHF
D gene: .; clone size: few; J gene: TRBJ2-3; V gene: TRBV6-1; CDR3 DNA: TGTGCCATCCTGGGGCTAGCTTGGGTTGAGCAGTATTTT; CDR3 protein: CAILGLAWVEQYF
D gene: .; clone size: .; J gene: TRBJ2-7; V gene: TRBV28; CDR3 DNA: TGTGCCAGCAGTCAAAATCCGGGGAACGAGCAGTACTTC; CDR3 protein: CASSQNPGNEQYF
D gene: TRBD1; clone size: few; J gene: TRBJ1-1; V gene: TRBV4-1; CDR3 DNA: TGCGCCAGCAGCCAAGTAGCAGTGTCTCCGGACAGGAAAGCTTTCTTT; CDR3 protein: CASSQVAVSPDRKAFF
D gene: TRBD1; clone size: .; J gene: TRBJ2-7; V gene: TRBV30; CDR3 DNA: TGTGCCTGGACCCCCTTATCCCGGGACAGGGGAAACGAGCAGTACTTC; CDR3 protein: CAWTPLSRDRGNEQYF
D gene: TRBD1; clone size: .; J gene: TRBJ1-5; V gene: TRBV15; CDR3 DNA: TGTGCCACCAGCAGAGAAGGGGGCTCGGCCCAGCATTTT; CDR3 protein: CATSREGGSAQHF
D gene: .; clone size: .; J gene: TRBJ1-5; V gene: TRBV2; CDR3 DNA: TGTGCCAGCAGTGCTGGCAGGGGCTCCAATCAGCCCCAGCATTTT; CDR3 protein: CASSAGRGSNQPQHF
D gene: .; clone size: .; J gene: TRBJ2-4; V gene: TRBV5-6; CDR3 DNA: TGTGCCAGCAGCTTATACGGGTCCAAAAACATTCAGTACTTC; CDR3 protein: CASSLYGSKNIQYF
D gene: .; clone size: .; J gene: TRBJ2-1; V gene: TRBV30; CDR3 DNA: TGTGCCTGCCCGGACTCGATCAATGAGCAGTTCTTC; CDR3 protein: CACPDSINEQFF
D gene: TRBD2; clone size: .; J gene: TRBJ2-7; V gene: TRBV4-2; CDR3 DNA: TGTGCCAGCAGCATTAGCGGGAGCTCCTACGAGCAGTACTTC; CDR3 protein: CASSISGSSYEQYF
D gene: .; clone size: .; J gene: TRBJ2-5; V gene: TRBV7-3; CDR3 DNA: TGTGCTACGCTTCGGGTAGAGGAGGGGCAAGAGACCCAGTACTTC; CDR3 protein: CATLRVEEGQETQYF
D gene: TRBD2; clone size: .; J gene: TRBJ2-5; V gene: TRBV18; CDR3 DNA: TGTGCCAGCTCAGGGACTAGCGGATACCAAGAGACCCAGTACTTC; CDR3 protein: CASSGTSGYQETQYF
D gene: TRBD2; clone size: .; J gene: TRBJ2-7; V gene: TRBV20-1; CDR3 DNA: TGCAGTGCCGGGACTAGCGGGGACTACGAGCAGTACTTC; CDR3 protein: CSAGTSGDYEQYF
D gene: TRBD2; clone size: .; J gene: TRBJ2-7; V gene: TRBV28; CDR3 DNA: TGTGCCAGCAGTCCTAGCGGGAGCTCCTACGAGCAGTACTTC; CDR3 protein: CASSPSGSSYEQYF
D gene: TRBD1; clone size: once; J gene: TRBJ2-3; V gene: TRBV20-1; CDR3 DNA: TGCAGTGCTAGACCGGGACAGGGACTCCCAGATACGCAGTATTTT; CDR3 protein: CSARPGQGLPDTQYF
D gene: TRBD1; clone size: .; J gene: TRBJ1-2; V gene: TRBV6-5; CDR3 DNA: TGTGCCAGCAGTTCCCGACAGGGGGACTATGGCTACACCTTC; CDR3 protein: CASSSRQGDYGYTF
D gene: .; clone size: many; J gene: TRBJ2-5; V gene: TRBV2; CDR3 DNA: TGTGCCAGCAGTGACCGGCAAGAGACCCAGTACTTC; CDR3 protein: CASSDRQETQYF
D gene: .; clone size: .; J gene: TRBJ2-1; V gene: TRBV11-2; CDR3 DNA: TGTGCCAGCAGCCTAAGGGCAGATAGCTCCTACAATGAGCAGTTCTTC; CDR3 protein: CASSLRADSSYNEQFF
D gene: .; clone size: .; J gene: TRBJ1-1; V gene: TRBV12-5; CDR3 DNA: TGTGCTAGTGGTCCCTTATATGGTGAAGCTTTCTTT; CDR3 protein: CASGPLYGEAFF
D gene: TRBD1; clone size: few; J gene: TRBJ1-5; V gene: TRBV5-6; CDR3 DNA: TGTGCCAGCAGCGCCGGGACAGGGAATCAGCCCCAGCATTTT; CDR3 protein: CASSAGTGNQPQHF
D gene: .; clone size: few; J gene: TRBJ1-1; V gene: TRBV27; CDR3 DNA: TGTGCCAGCAGTGCGGGCCCGACTCGGTGGGACACTGAAGCTTTCTTT; CDR3 protein: CASSAGPTRWDTEAFF
D gene: .; clone size: .; J gene: TRBJ2-5; V gene: TRBV30; CDR3 DNA: TGTGCCTGGAGTGCGGCTAGACAAGAGACCCAGTACTTC; CDR3 protein: CAWSAARQETQYF
D gene: .; clone size: few; J gene: TRBJ2-2; V gene: TRBV2; CDR3 DNA: TGTGCCAGCACACCAAGGGAGCAGGGCAACACCGGGGAGCTGTTTTTT; CDR3 protein: CASTPREQGNTGELFF
D gene: .; clone size: .; J gene: TRBJ1-1; V gene: TRBV11-2; CDR3 DNA: TGTGCCAGCAGCTTGGTCCAGGACACTGAAGCTTTCTTT; CDR3 protein: CASSLVQDTEAFF
D gene: TRBD1; clone size: .; J gene: TRBJ2-2; V gene: TRBV5-1; CDR3 DNA: TGCGCCAGCAGATACGGGACAGGGGACACCGGGGAGCTGTTTTTT; CDR3 protein: CASRYGTGDTGELFF
D gene: TRBD1; clone size: few; J gene: TRBJ1-1; V gene: TRBV20-1; CDR3 DNA: TGCAGTGCTAGGGGAGGTGGTAGAGGGGGCAATTTCGCTGAAGCTTTCTTT; CDR3 protein: CSARGGGRGGNFAEAFF
D gene: .; clone size: .; J gene: TRBJ2-1; V gene: TRBV4-1; CDR3 DNA: TGCGCCAGCAGCCAAGTAAGGGACCCCCCTGGGGATGAGCAGTTCTTC; CDR3 protein: CASSQVRDPPGDEQFF
D gene: .; clone size: .; J gene: TRBJ2-7; V gene: TRBV11-2; CDR3 DNA: TGTGCCAGCAGCTTATCTCCCGGGAGTTACGAGCAGTACTTC; CDR3 protein: CASSLSPGSYEQYF
D gene: .; clone size: .; J gene: TRBJ1-1; V gene: TRBV29-1; CDR3 DNA: TGCAGCGGACTGGAGAGGAACACTGAAGCTTTCTTT; CDR3 protein: CSGLERNTEAFF
D gene: .; clone size: .; J gene: TRBJ2-2; V gene: TRBV19; CDR3 DNA: TGTGCCAGTAGGAACAGGGTTTGGGACACCGGGGAGCTGTTTTTT; CDR3 protein: CASRNRVWDTGELFF
D gene: TRBD1; clone size: .; J gene: TRBJ2-7; V gene: TRBV20-1; CDR3 DNA: TGCAGTGCCCATAAGGGAGGACAGGGCCCGGGCGAGCAGTACTTC; CDR3 protein: CSAHKGGQGPGEQYF
D gene: .; clone size: many; J gene: TRBJ2-1; V gene: TRBV12-3/TRBV12-4; CDR3 DNA: TGTGCCAGCAGAGTCCTAGATGAGCAGTTCTTC; CDR3 protein: CASRVLDEQFF
D gene: TRBD1; clone size: many; J gene: TRBJ1-1; V gene: TRBV19; CDR3 DNA: TGTGCCAGTGACAGGGGACCAAACACTGAAGCTTTCTTT; CDR3 protein: CASDRGPNTEAFF
D gene: .; clone size: .; J gene: TRBJ1-4; V gene: TRBV29-1; CDR3 DNA: TGCAGCGCTCTATCTCCAACTAATGAAAAACTGTTTTTT; CDR3 protein: CSALSPTNEKLFF
D gene: .; clone size: few; J gene: TRBJ1-3; V gene: TRBV6-2/TRBV6-3; CDR3 DNA: TGTGCCAGCAGTGGACAGTCTGGAAACACCATATATTTT; CDR3 protein: CASSGQSGNTIYF
D gene: TRBD1; clone size: few; J gene: TRBJ1-2; V gene: TRBV5-1; CDR3 DNA: TGCGCCAGCAGCATAGGGACAGGGGGCGACTATGGCTACACCTTC; CDR3 protein: CASSIGTGGDYGYTF
D gene: TRBD1; clone size: few; J gene: TRBJ1-6; V gene: TRBV20-1; CDR3 DNA: TGCAGTGCGGACGACAGGGGTTGGTCCTATAATTCACCCCTCCACTTT; CDR3 protein: CSADDRGWSYNSPLHF